A selection of T cell receptor beta chains follows, all from one sample in a study of beta chain features in type 1 diabetes. The table came from immunoSEQ multiplex PCR; TCRdb's copy has only in-frame clones and leaves some out. The repertoire holds around 710,000 clones, with roughly 12% as singletons. The sample taken for sequencing was naive CD4+ T cells from blood. Receptors were obtained from a man aged 25-40 years with type 1 diabetes. Each CDR3 is given with its conserved first and last residue. Fields, in order: clone size, J gene, V gene, D gene, CDR3 protein, CDR3 DNA. A D gene is named only where the DNA matches it firmly. A row's size may be missing; if present it is once, few, many or a size class.

few TRBJ1-4 TRBV4-3 - CASSQVAWGQDEKLFF TGCGCCAGCAGCCAAGTGGCGTGGGGGCAGGATGAAAAACTGTTTTTT
- TRBJ1-5 TRBV30 - CACSHRAGGNQPQHF TGTGCCTGCTCCCACCGGGCAGGGGGCAATCAGCCCCAGCATTTT
- TRBJ2-2 TRBV19 - CASTAGLANTGELFF TGTGCCAGTACCGCCGGACTGGCGAACACCGGGGAGCTGTTTTTT
few TRBJ2-4 TRBV6-5 - CASSYSSQGDIQYF TGTGCCAGCAGTTACTCGAGCCAGGGTGACATTCAGTACTTC
- TRBJ2-1 TRBV7-2 TRBD1 CASSPGQGAGFEQFF TGTGCCAGCAGCCCCGGACAGGGGGCTGGTTTTGAGCAGTTCTTC
few TRBJ1-1 TRBV7-3 - CASSLRAGMNTEAFF TGTGCCAGCAGCTTAAGGGCGGGTATGAACACTGAAGCTTTCTTT
- TRBJ2-3 TRBV13 TRBD1 CASSERQGTDTQYF TGTGCCAGCAGCGAGAGACAGGGAACAGATACGCAGTATTTT
- TRBJ2-5 TRBV7-2 TRBD2 CASSRFGGGYQETQYF TGTGCCAGCAGCCGTTTTGGCGGGGGATACCAAGAGACCCAGTACTTC
few TRBJ1-5 TRBV11-2 TRBD1 CASSSTGGRSQPQHF TGTGCCAGCAGCTCGACAGGGGGCAGGAGTCAGCCCCAGCATTTT
few TRBJ2-1 TRBV29-1 - CSGQYNEQFF TGCAGCGGACAGTACAATGAGCAGTTCTTC
- TRBJ1-1 TRBV18 - CASSPPSGNTEAFF TGTGCCAGCTCACCACCGTCTGGGAACACTGAAGCTTTCTTT
- TRBJ2-2 TRBV28 - CASSLLGPANTGELFF TGTGCCAGCAGTTTATTGGGGCCAGCGAACACCGGGGAGCTGTTTTTT
few TRBJ2-1 TRBV9 - CASSVGARDEQFF TGTGCCAGCAGCGTGGGGGCCAGGGATGAGCAGTTCTTC
- TRBJ1-3 TRBV18 - CASSAAEPYHGNTIYF TGTGCCAGCTCCGCCGCGGAGCCCTACCATGGAAACACCATATATTTT
- TRBJ1-2 TRBV30 TRBD1 CAWGGQGQDYGYTF TGTGCCTGGGGAGGACAGGGGCAGGACTATGGCTACACCTTC
few TRBJ2-7 TRBV14 - CASSSQPYEQYF TGTGCCAGCAGCTCACAACCTTACGAGCAGTACTTC
few TRBJ1-1 TRBV9 TRBD1 CASSDWTGAPTEAFF TGTGCCAGCAGCGACTGGACAGGGGCGCCCACTGAAGCTTTCTTT
few TRBJ2-7 TRBV29-1 TRBD1 CSASQKGTGVIYEQYF TGCAGCGCCAGCCAAAAGGGTACAGGGGTCATCTACGAGCAGTACTTC
- TRBJ2-3 TRBV13 - CASSLVPRSDTQYF TGTGCCAGCAGCTTAGTTCCGAGAAGTGATACGCAGTATTTT
- TRBJ1-5 TRBV9 - CASSAYNSNQPQHF TGTGCCAGCAGCGCCTACAACAGCAATCAGCCCCAGCATTTT
- TRBJ2-5 TRBV19 - CATSVAETQYF TGTGCCACCAGCGTTGCCGAGACCCAGTACTTC
few TRBJ1-2 TRBV7-6 TRBD1 CASSPGQGTYGYTF TGTGCCAGCAGCCCAGGACAGGGGACTTATGGCTACACCTTC
- TRBJ1-2 TRBV20-1 TRBD1 CSPDRGYGYTF TGCAGTCCCGACAGGGGCTATGGCTACACCTTC
few TRBJ1-3 TRBV28 - CASSLRGLGNTIYF TGTGCCAGCAGTTTAAGAGGATTAGGAAACACCATATATTTT
- TRBJ1-2 TRBV18 - CASSPAPVPSSDGYTF TGTGCCAGCTCACCGGCCCCGGTTCCCTCTTCGGATGGCTACACCTTC
- TRBJ2-5 TRBV5-1 TRBD1 CASSPGTEETQYF TGCGCCAGCAGCCCCGGGACAGAGGAGACCCAGTACTTC
- TRBJ2-1 TRBV25-1 - CAKLTRVEQFF TGTGCCAAACTTACGAGGGTCGAGCAGTTCTTC
few TRBJ1-2 TRBV6-5 TRBD1 CASSYSFGTEDYGYTF TGTGCCAGCAGTTACTCCTTCGGGACAGAGGACTATGGCTACACCTTC
few TRBJ2-2 TRBV27 - CASSLIGTLNTGELFF TGTGCCAGCAGTTTAATAGGTACATTGAACACCGGGGAGCTGTTTTTT
few TRBJ2-5 TRBV4-3 - CASSQDGKGSATQYF TGCGCCAGCAGCCAAGACGGGAAAGGTTCTGCGACCCAGTACTTC
few TRBJ1-1 TRBV7-6 TRBD1 CASSSEQGETEAFF TGTGCCAGCAGCTCCGAACAGGGGGAAACTGAAGCTTTCTTT
- TRBJ1-3 TRBV29-1 - CSVEWGFGNTIYF TGCAGCGTTGAATGGGGATTCGGAAACACCATATATTTT
- TRBJ2-7 TRBV6-6 - CASSYKDEQYF TGTGCCAGCAGTTACAAGGACGAGCAGTACTTC
few TRBJ2-1 TRBV6-1 TRBD1 CASKPGTGIFNEQFF TGTGCCAGCAAGCCAGGGACAGGGATTTTCAATGAGCAGTTCTTC
- TRBJ1-2 TRBV25-1 - CASSDGDYYGYTF TGTGCCAGCAGTGATGGGGATTACTATGGCTACACCTTC
- TRBJ1-6 TRBV13 TRBD1 CASSLEGEGARSPLHF TGTGCCAGCAGCTTAGAAGGAGAGGGGGCGCGTTCACCCCTCCACTTT
- TRBJ2-1 TRBV5-4 - CASTIRDGYHEQFF TGTGCCAGCACCATCCGGGACGGGTATCATGAGCAGTTCTTC
few TRBJ1-2 TRBV9 - CASSPRQDFVGYGYTF TGTGCCAGCAGCCCCCGCCAGGACTTCGTGGGCTATGGCTACACCTTC
- TRBJ2-1 TRBV11-1 TRBD2 CASSARRGGDYEQFF TGTGCCAGCAGCGCACGGCGCGGGGGGGATTATGAGCAGTTCTTC
few TRBJ2-3 TRBV18 - CASSGLSGPEGTQYF TGTGCCAGCTCCGGGTTGAGCGGTCCGGAAGGTACGCAGTATTTT
- TRBJ1-6 TRBV7-9 - CASSFGLGNSPLHF TGTGCCAGCAGCTTTGGGTTGGGGAATTCACCCCTCCACTTT
- TRBJ2-7 TRBV19 - CASSIGQSYEQYF TGTGCCAGTAGTATAGGACAGTCCTACGAGCAGTACTTC
few TRBJ1-2 TRBV15 - CATSRAAENYGYTF TGTGCCACCAGCAGAGCCGCGGAGAACTATGGCTACACCTTC
few TRBJ2-1 TRBV7-9 - CASSLNGYNEQFF TGTGCCAGCAGCTTAAATGGGTACAATGAGCAGTTCTTC
many TRBJ2-1 TRBV14 - CASSQGAGAEQFF TGTGCCAGCAGCCAAGGTGCTGGGGCCGAACAGTTCTTC
few TRBJ2-7 TRBV27 TRBD2 CASSARDYSLEKYF TGTGCCAGCAGTGCGCGGGACTATAGCCTCGAGAAGTACTTC
few TRBJ2-7 TRBV7-9 - CASSLSGDEQYF TGTGCCAGCAGCCTCTCGGGGGACGAGCAGTACTTC
- TRBJ1-2 TRBV6-5 - CASSSKGYTF TGTGCCAGCAGTTCGAAGGGCTACACCTTC
few TRBJ2-1 TRBV11-3 - CASSLDQKYNEQFF TGTGCCAGCAGCTTAGATCAAAAGTACAATGAGCAGTTCTTC
- TRBJ2-5 TRBV20-1 - CSALPETQYF TGCAGTGCTCTACCAGAGACCCAGTACTTC
few TRBJ2-1 TRBV11-3 - CASSLEGRSNEQFF TGTGCCAGCAGCTTAGAGGGCCGGTCCAATGAGCAGTTCTTC
- TRBJ2-1 TRBV5-4 TRBD1 CASSLQGEINEQFF TGTGCCAGCAGCTTGCAGGGGGAGATCAATGAGCAGTTCTTC
- TRBJ2-7 TRBV28 - CASSSQDRTESKQYF TGTGCCAGCAGTTCTCAGGATCGGACGGAAAGTAAGCAGTACTTC